This TCR beta chain was documented in a study of blood T cell repertoires in COVID-19. Overall study: T cells, B-cell-depleted T cells, or PBMCs provided the cDNA or gDNA that served as material.

CDR3 length: 15 amino acids. V was pared by 8 bases and J by 6 bases, with 11 bases of the junction left unmatched. The germline gives CDR1 MNHEY, CDR2 SVGAGI. Authors' data handling: It was from reference gene primer amplification that nucleated cell counts were estimated. The protocol was immunoSEQ multiplex PCR, while the TCRdb copy is restricted to in-frame clones and leaves out a portion. V, J and clone size derive from that table, while D and trimming were established from the DNA sequence. The sample has 100,000 to 150,000 clones, approximately 90% seen once. This chain joins TRBV6-5 and TRBJ2-3; 10 nucleotides match TRBD2. Sequencing was done on a sample of peripheral blood. This clonotype was sampled from a human donor in a cohort sampled during active COVID-19. CDR3 protein: CASGLAGGPADTQYF. The CDR3 DNA is TGTGCCAGCGGCTTAGCGGGGGGCCCTGCGGATACGCAGTATTTT.